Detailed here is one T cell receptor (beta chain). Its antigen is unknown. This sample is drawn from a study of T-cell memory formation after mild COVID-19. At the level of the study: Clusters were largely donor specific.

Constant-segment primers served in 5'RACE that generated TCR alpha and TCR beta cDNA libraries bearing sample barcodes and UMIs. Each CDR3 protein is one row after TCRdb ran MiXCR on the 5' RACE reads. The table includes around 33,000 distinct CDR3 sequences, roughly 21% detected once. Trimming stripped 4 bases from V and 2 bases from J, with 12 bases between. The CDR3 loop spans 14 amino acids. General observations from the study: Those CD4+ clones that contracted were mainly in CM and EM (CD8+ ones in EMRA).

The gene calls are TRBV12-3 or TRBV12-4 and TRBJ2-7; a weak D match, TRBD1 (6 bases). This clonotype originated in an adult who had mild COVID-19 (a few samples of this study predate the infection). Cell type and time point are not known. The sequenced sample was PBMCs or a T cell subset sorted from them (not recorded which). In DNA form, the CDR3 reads TGTGCCAGCAGTTCCGGGACACGGACCTACGAGCAGTACTTC. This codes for CASSSGTRTYEQYF.